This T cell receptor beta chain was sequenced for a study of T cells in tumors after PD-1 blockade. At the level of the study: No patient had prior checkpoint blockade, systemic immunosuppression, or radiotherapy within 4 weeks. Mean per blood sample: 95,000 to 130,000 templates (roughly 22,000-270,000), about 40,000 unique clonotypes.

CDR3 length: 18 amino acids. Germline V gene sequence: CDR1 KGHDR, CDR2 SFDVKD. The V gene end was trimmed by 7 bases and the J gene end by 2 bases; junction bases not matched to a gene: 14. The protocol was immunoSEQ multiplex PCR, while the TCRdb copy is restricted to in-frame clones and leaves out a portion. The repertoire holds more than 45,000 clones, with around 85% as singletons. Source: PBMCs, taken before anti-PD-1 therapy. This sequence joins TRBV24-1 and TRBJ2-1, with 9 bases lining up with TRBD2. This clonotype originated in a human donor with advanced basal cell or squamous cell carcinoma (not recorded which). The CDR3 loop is CATSISGGAGGPYNEQFF. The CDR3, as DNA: TGTGCCACCAGCATCTCAGGAGGGGCGGGAGGGCCCTACAATGAGCAGTTCTTC.